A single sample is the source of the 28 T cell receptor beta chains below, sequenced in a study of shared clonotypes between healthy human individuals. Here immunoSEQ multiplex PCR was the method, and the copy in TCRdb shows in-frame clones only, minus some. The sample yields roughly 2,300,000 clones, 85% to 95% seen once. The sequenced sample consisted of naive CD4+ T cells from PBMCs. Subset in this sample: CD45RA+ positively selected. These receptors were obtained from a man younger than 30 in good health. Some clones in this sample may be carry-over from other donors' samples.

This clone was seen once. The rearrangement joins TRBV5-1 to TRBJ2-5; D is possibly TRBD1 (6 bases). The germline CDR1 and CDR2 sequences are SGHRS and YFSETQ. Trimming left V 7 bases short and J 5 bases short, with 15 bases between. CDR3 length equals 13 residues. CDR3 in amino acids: CASEPGVGETQYF. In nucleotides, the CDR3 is TGCGCCAGCGAGCCAGGGGTGGGTGAGACCCAGTACTTC.

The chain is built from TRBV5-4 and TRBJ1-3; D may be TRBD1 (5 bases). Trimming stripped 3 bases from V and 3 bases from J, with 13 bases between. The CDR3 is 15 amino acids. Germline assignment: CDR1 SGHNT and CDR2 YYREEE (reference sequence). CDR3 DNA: TGTGCCAGCAGCTCTCCCGGGACCCTTGGAAACACCATATATTTT. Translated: CASSSPGTLGNTIYF.

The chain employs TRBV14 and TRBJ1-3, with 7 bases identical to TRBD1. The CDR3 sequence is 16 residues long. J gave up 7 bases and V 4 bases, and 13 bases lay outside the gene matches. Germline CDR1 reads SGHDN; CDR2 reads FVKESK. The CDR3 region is CASSRAPDRVWNTIYF. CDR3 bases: TGTGCCAGCAGCCGCGCCCCCGACAGGGTTTGGAACACCATATATTTT.

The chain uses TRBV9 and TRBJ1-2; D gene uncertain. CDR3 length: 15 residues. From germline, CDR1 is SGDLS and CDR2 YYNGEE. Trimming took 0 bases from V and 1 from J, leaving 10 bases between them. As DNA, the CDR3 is TGTGCCAGCAGCGTAGCGGCAAGAGTTAACTATGGCTACACCTTC. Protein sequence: CASSVAARVNYGYTF.

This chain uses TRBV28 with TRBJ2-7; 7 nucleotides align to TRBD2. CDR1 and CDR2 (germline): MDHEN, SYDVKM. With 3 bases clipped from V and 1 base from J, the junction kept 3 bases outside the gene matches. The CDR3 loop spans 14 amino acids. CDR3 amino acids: CASSLYSGSYEQYF. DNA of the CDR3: TGTGCCAGCAGTTTGTATAGCGGGTCCTACGAGCAGTACTTC.

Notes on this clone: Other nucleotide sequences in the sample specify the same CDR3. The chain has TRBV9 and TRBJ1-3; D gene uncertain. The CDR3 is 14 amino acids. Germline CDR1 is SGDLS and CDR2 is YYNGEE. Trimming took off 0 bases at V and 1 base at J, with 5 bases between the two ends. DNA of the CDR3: TGTGCCAGCAGCGTAGTAGGATCTGGAAACACCATATATTTT. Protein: CASSVVGSGNTIYF.

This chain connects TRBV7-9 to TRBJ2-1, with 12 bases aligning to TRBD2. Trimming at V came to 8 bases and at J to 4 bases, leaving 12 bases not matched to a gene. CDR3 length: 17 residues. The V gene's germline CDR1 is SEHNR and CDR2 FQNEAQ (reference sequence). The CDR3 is CASRYPGLAGRYNEQFF. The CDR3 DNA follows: TGTGCCAGCCGCTACCCAGGACTAGCGGGGAGGTACAATGAGCAGTTCTTC.

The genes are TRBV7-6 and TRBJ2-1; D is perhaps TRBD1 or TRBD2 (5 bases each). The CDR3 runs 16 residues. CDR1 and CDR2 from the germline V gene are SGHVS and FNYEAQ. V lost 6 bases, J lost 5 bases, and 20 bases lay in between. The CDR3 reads CASRTGPGPRDNEQFF. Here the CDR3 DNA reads TGTGCCAGCAGGACTGGCCCGGGACCCCGCGACAATGAGCAGTTCTTC.

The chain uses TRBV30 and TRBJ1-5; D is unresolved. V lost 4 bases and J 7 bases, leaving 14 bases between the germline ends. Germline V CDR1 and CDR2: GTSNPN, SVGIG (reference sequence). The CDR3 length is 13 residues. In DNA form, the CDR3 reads TGTGCCTGGACAAGTCAGAGCGGGCAGCCCCAGCATTTT. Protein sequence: CAWTSQSGQPQHF.

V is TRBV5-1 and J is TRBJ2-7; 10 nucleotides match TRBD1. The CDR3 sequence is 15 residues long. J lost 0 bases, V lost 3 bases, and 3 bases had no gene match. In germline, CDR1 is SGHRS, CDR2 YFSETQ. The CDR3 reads CASSSDRGPSYEQYF. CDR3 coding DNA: TGCGCCAGCAGCTCAGACAGGGGGCCCTCCTACGAGCAGTACTTC.

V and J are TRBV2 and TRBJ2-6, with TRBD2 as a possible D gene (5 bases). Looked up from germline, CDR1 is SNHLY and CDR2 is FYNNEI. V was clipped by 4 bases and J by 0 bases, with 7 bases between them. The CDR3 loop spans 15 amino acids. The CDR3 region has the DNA TGTGCCAGCAGTGGAGGGAACTCTGGGGCCAACGTCCTGACTTTC. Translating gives CASSGGNSGANVLTF.

The CDR3, as DNA: TGCAGCGTTGAAGAACTTGGAGGCACTGAAGCTTTCTTT. Translated, it gives CSVEELGGTEAFF. This chain uses TRBV29-1 with TRBJ1-1, with unresolved D. The CDR3 totals 13 residues. V gave up 0 bases and J gave up 4 bases, with 9 bases separating them. In germline, CDR1 is SQVTM, CDR2 ANQGSEA.

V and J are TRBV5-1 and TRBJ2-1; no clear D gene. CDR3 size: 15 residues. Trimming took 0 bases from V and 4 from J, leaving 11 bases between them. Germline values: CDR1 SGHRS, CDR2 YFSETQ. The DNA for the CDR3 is TGCGCCAGCAGCTTGGACACTGGAGTTTACAATGAGCAGTTCTTC. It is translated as CASSLDTGVYNEQFF.

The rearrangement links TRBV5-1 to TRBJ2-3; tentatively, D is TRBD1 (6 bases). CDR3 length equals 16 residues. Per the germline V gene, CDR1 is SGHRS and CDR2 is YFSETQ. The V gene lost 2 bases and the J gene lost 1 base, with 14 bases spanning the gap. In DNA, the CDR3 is TGCGCCAGCAGCTTACAGGGCTCTTTGGGCACAGATACGCAGTATTTT. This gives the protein CASSLQGSLGTDTQYF.

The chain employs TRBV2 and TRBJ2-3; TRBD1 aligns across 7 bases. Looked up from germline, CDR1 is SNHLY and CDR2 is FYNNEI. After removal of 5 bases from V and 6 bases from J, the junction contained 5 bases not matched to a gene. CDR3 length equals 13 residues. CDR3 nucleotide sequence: TGTGCCAGCAGTAAGGGGGCGGTTGATACGCAGTATTTT. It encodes CASSKGAVDTQYF.

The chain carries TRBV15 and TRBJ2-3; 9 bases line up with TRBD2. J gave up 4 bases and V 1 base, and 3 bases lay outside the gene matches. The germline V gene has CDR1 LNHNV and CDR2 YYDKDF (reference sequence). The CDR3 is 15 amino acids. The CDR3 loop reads CATSRGLAASDTQYF. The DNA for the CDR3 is TGTGCCACCAGCAGAGGACTAGCGGCCTCAGATACGCAGTATTTT.

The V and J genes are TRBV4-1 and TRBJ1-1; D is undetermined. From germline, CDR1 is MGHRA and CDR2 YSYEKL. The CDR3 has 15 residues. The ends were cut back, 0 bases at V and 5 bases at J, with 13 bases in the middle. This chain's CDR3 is CASSQDSQRRTEAFF. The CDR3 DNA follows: TGCGCCAGCAGCCAAGACTCTCAGAGAAGAACTGAAGCTTTCTTT.

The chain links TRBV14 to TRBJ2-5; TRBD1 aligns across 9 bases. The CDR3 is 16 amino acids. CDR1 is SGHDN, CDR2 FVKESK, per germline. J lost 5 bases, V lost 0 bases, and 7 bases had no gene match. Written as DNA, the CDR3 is TGTGCCAGCAGCCAAGATCTGGACAGGGGAGGGGAGACCCAGTACTTC. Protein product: CASSQDLDRGGETQYF.

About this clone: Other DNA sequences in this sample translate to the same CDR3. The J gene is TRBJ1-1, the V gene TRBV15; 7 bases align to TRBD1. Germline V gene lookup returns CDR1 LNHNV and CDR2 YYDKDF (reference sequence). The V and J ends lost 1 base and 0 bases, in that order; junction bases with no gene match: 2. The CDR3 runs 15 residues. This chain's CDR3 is CATSRGTGLNTEAFF. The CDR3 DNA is TGTGCCACCAGCAGAGGGACAGGATTGAACACTGAAGCTTTCTTT.

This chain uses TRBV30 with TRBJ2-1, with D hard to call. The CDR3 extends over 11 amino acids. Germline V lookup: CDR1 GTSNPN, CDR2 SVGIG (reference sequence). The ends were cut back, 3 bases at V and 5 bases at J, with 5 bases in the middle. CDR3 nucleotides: TGTGCCTGGAGGCAGAACAATGAGCAGTTCTTC. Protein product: CAWRQNNEQFF.

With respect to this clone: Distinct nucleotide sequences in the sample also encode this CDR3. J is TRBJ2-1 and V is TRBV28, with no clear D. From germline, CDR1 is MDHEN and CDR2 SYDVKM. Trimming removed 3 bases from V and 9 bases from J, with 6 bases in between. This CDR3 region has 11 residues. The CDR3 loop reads CASSLIGEQFF. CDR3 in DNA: TGTGCCAGCAGTTTGATAGGTGAGCAGTTCTTC.

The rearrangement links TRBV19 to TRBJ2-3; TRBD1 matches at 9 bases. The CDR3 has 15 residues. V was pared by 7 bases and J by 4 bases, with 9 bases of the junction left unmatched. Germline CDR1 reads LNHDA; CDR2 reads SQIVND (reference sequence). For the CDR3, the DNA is TGTGCCAGTACCAGGGGGACAGGGTGGGCAGATACGCAGTATTTT. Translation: CASTRGTGWADTQYF.

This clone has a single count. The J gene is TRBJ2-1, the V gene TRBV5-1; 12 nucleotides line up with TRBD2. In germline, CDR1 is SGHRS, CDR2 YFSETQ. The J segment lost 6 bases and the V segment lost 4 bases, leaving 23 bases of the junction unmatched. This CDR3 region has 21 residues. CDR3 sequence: CASSKGHQGLAGSPAPNEQFF. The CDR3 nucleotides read TGCGCCAGCAGCAAGGGACACCAAGGACTAGCGGGAAGTCCAGCTCCCAATGAGCAGTTCTTC.

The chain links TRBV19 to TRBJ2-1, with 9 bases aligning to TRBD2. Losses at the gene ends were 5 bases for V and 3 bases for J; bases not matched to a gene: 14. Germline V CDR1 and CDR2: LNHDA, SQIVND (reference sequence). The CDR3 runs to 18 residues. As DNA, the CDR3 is TGTGCCAGTAGTGTCCATATCAATAGCGGGAGTAACTACAATGAGCAGTTCTTC. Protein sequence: CASSVHINSGSNYNEQFF.

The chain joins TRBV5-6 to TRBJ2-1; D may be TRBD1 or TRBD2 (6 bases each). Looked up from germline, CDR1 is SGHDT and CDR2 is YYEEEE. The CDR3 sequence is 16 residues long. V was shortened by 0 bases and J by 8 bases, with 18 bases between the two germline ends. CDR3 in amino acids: CASSLAGATPWDEQFF. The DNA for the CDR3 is TGTGCCAGCAGCTTGGCGGGGGCGACCCCCTGGGATGAGCAGTTCTTC.

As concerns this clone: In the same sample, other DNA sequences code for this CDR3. As DNA, the CDR3 is TGCGCCAGCAGCTACGGGACAGGATACGAGCAGTACTTC. It specifies CASSYGTGYEQYF. The J gene is TRBJ2-7, the V gene TRBV5-1; 8 nucleotides line up with TRBD1. J was trimmed by 4 bases and V by 3 bases; bases with no gene match: 3. This CDR3 is built from 13 residues. CDR1 is SGHRS and CDR2 is YFSETQ in the germline V gene.

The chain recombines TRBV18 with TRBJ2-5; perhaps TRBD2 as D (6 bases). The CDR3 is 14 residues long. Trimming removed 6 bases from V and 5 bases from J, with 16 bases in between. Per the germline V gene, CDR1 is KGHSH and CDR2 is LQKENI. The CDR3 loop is CASSPMGGTETQYF. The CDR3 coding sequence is TGTGCCAGCTCCCCCATGGGCGGGACTGAGACCCAGTACTTC.

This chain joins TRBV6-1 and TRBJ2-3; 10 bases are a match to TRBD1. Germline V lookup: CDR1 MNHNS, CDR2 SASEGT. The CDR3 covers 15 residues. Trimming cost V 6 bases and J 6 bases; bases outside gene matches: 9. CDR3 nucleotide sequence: TGTGCCAGCAGCGGGACAGGGGAAGTAGGGGATACGCAGTATTTT. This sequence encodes CASSGTGEVGDTQYF.